The T cell receptor beta chain under discussion was sequenced for a study of human T cells and chemical hapten exposure. Study-level points and caveats: Versus controls, significantly more large CDR3 similarity clusters arose from expanded TCRs.

One entry per CDR3 protein results from TCRdb running MiXCR on the RACE reads. The sample carries 95,000 to 150,000 distinct CDR3 sequences, around 11% recorded once. The germline V gene has CDR1 DFQATT and CDR2 SNEGSKA (reference sequence). This CDR3 has 16 amino acids. J gave up 2 bases and V 0 bases, and 6 bases lay outside the gene matches. This clonotype came up a few times. The antigen remains undetermined. Time point in this sample: patch test 3, about 24 weeks after DPC sensitization. Treatment: therapeutic diphenylcyclopropenone sensitization with weekly scalp DPC. The chain uses TRBV20-1 and TRBJ1-3; 8 bases line up with TRBD1. Specimen: whole blood, collected in connection with sensitization to the hapten diphenylcyclopropenone (DPC). The receptor's source is a woman between 50 and 59 years old with alopecia areata. Some clones in this sample may be carry-over from other donors' samples. The CDR3 region is CSARDTKTGAGNTIYF. The CDR3, as DNA: TGCAGTGCTAGAGATACGAAGACAGGGGCTGGAAACACCATATATTTT.